One and the same sample provided the 21 T cell receptor beta chains below, sequenced in a study of CD8 T cells in ankylosing spondylitis. TCRdb reprocessed the 5' RACE reads via MiXCR and lists one record per CDR3 protein. The table shows under 300,000 distinct CDR3 sequences, with 8.6% occurring only once. Specimen: blood, either unsorted or a sorted T cell fraction (not recorded which). The receptors shown here come from a male donor with ankylosing spondylitis or in good health (not recorded which).

This clonotype came up many times. This chain connects TRBV29-1 to TRBJ2-2; D is undetermined. Per the germline V gene, CDR1 is SQVTM and CDR2 is ANQGSEA. There are 12 residues in the CDR3. Trimming removed 5 bases from V and 5 bases from J, with 9 bases in between. The CDR3 DNA is TGCAGCGTTATATCGGGTACCGGGGAGCTGTTTTTT. As protein: CSVISGTGELFF.

This clonotype has at least ten counts. The chain is built from TRBV4-3 and TRBJ1-1; D is unclear. V was clipped by 1 base and J by 1 base, with 13 bases between them. The germline gives CDR1 LGHNA, CDR2 YSLEER. The CDR3 spans 16 residues. CDR3 bases: TGCGCCAGCAGCCAAGGACCCCTGGATACGAACACTGAAGCTTTCTTT. Translation gives CASSQGPLDTNTEAFF.

This clonotype was counted at least ten times. The V call is TRBV24-1, the J call TRBJ2-1; D is undetermined. Germline CDR1 KGHDR, CDR2 SFDVKD. This CDR3 has 11 amino acids. V was shortened by 8 bases and J by 7 bases, with 8 bases between the two germline ends. The CDR3 bases are TGTGCCACCATGGACGAGAATGAGCAGTTCTTC. This codes for CATMDENEQFF.

A few counts support this clonotype. The chain couples TRBV10-3 to TRBJ2-1; D assignment may be TRBD1 or TRBD2 (5 bases each). This CDR3 is built from 11 residues. V was trimmed by 11 bases and J by 16 bases, leaving 21 bases between them. CDR1 and CDR2 (germline): ENHRY, SYGVKD. The CDR3, as DNA: TGTGCCCCCCGAACCGGGACCGCTGATTTCTTC. Translated, it gives CAPRTGTADFF.

This clonotype was seen a handful of times. The V gene is TRBV7-9, the J gene TRBJ2-7; TRBD2 matches 7 bases. V lost 0 bases to trimming and J lost 2 bases; unmatched junction nucleotides: 4. This CDR3 is built from 15 residues. Germline CDR1 reads SEHNR; CDR2 reads FQNEAQ (reference sequence). CDR3 DNA sequence: TGTGCCAGCAGCTTAGCGCTAGCGGCGGCCTACGAGCAGTACTTC. Residues: CASSLALAAAYEQYF.

This clonotype came up many times. The rearrangement uses TRBV5-1 and TRBJ1-5; TRBD1 agrees at 10 bases. Unmatched junction bases numbered 3, after V lost 4 bases and J lost 5 bases. The CDR3 consists of 14 residues. The germline CDR1 and CDR2 sequences are SGHRS and YFSETQ. CDR3 coding DNA: TGCGCCAGCAGCCGGGACAGGGGTGATCAGCCCCAGCATTTT. This gives the protein CASSRDRGDQPQHF.

This clonotype was detected ten times or more. The chain recombines TRBV7-9 with TRBJ2-7; the match to TRBD1 covers 8 bases. Germline V gene data show CDR1 as SEHNR and CDR2 as FQNEAQ (reference sequence). The CDR3 contains 13 residues. Losses at the gene ends were 3 bases for V and 6 bases for J; bases not matched to a gene: 4. CDR3 DNA: TGTGCCAGCAGCTTTCAGGGGGCAGGCGAGCAGTACTTC. Amino acid sequence: CASSFQGAGEQYF.

The rearrangement links TRBV7-9 to TRBJ2-3; 7 bases are a match to TRBD1. This CDR3 region has 15 residues. Per the germline V gene, CDR1 is SEHNR and CDR2 is FQNEAQ (reference sequence). With V trimmed by 5 bases and J by 3 bases, 8 bases remained unmatched. The CDR3 DNA reads as TGTGCCAGCAGCCCCCCGGACAGGAGGACAGATACGCAGTATTTT. It translates to CASSPPDRRTDTQYF.

This clonotype was picked up many times. The J gene is TRBJ1-1, the V gene TRBV20-1, with D possibly TRBD1 on 5 matching bases. The V end lost 3 bases, the J end lost 3 bases, and 11 bases lay between the germline ends. Germline-derived CDR1 and CDR2 are DFQATT and SNEGSKA (reference sequence). The CDR3 extends over 13 amino acids. The CDR3 loop reads CSASRTLYTEAFF. The CDR3 DNA reads TGCAGTGCTAGCAGGACACTCTACACTGAAGCTTTCTTT.

This clonotype was recorded many times. This sequence joins TRBV3-1 and TRBJ2-5, with D unclear. The CDR3 runs 14 residues. Germline CDR1 is LGHDT and CDR2 is YNNKEL (reference sequence). Trimming shortened V by 1 base and J by 1 base, and 7 bases separated the two germline ends. CDR3 loop: CASSQAYGQETQYF. In DNA form, the CDR3 reads TGTGCCAGCAGCCAAGCGTACGGCCAAGAGACCCAGTACTTC.

This clonotype was seen repeatedly, ten times or more. The rearrangement joins TRBV18 to TRBJ1-5; D gene ambiguous. The germline gives CDR1 KGHSH, CDR2 LQKENI. Trimming shortened V by 6 bases and J by 4 bases, and 16 bases separated the two germline ends. This CDR3 is built from 15 residues. CDR3 nucleotides: TGTGCCAGCTCTCCGGCCCCATTGGGGAATCAGCCCCAGCATTTT. Protein: CASSPAPLGNQPQHF.

This clonotype was seen repeatedly, ten times or more. The chain combines TRBV20-1 with TRBJ1-1; D not resolved. Germline CDR1 is DFQATT and CDR2 is SNEGSKA (reference sequence). The CDR3 runs to 12 residues. Trimming removed 8 bases from V and 7 bases from J, with 17 bases in between. The DNA of the CDR3 is TGCAGTCCCACGGCGACGGTTCTTGAAGCTTTCTTT. Translating it yields CSPTATVLEAFF.

In its sample, this clonotype was seen many times. The chain is built from TRBV20-1 and TRBJ1-2; D is undetermined. Trimming cost V 1 base and J 9 bases, with 18 bases left between them. The CDR3 sequence is 14 residues long. Looked up from germline, CDR1 is DFQATT and CDR2 is SNEGSKA (reference sequence). The CDR3 bases are TGCAGTGCTAGAGCCATAAGACAACCGGAACGCTACACCTTC. It yields the protein CSARAIRQPERYTF.

This clonotype was detected ten times or more. This sequence joins TRBV7-2 and TRBJ1-5, with 9 bases that match TRBD1. With 6 bases clipped from V and 4 bases from J, the junction kept 7 bases outside the gene matches. CDR1 and CDR2 (germline): SGHTA, FQGNSA. This CDR3 spans 15 amino acids. The CDR3 spells CASSSGQGWNQPQHF. CDR3 DNA sequence: TGTGCCAGCAGTTCTGGACAGGGGTGGAATCAGCCCCAGCATTTT.

This clonotype was seen ten or more times. The genes are TRBV5-5 and TRBJ2-7, with 10 nucleotides matching TRBD2. J lost 5 bases, V lost 4 bases, and 12 bases had no gene match. Germline CDR1 is SGHKS and CDR2 is YYEKEE (reference sequence). The CDR3 spans 16 residues. This CDR3 reads CASSPWLAGASNEQYF. The CDR3 nucleotides are TGTGCCAGCAGCCCCTGGCTAGCGGGGGCCTCGAACGAGCAGTACTTC.

This clonotype came up many times. The CDR3 spells CASSSALRGPYTDTQYF. CDR3 DNA sequence: TGTGCCAGCAGCTCGGCCCTCAGGGGACCCTACACAGATACGCAGTATTTT. The gene calls are TRBV11-3 and TRBJ2-3, with TRBD1 as a possible D gene (6 bases). Germline V gene sequence: CDR1 SGHNT, CDR2 YENEEA. V was trimmed by 4 bases and J by 2 bases, leaving 19 bases between them. The CDR3 is 17 residues long.

The sample holds a few counts of this clonotype. The chain recombines TRBV4-2 with TRBJ2-2, with TRBD2 matching over 10 bases. The J segment lost 5 bases and the V segment lost 4 bases, leaving 10 bases of the junction unmatched. CDR1 and CDR2 from the germline V gene are LGHNA and YNFKEQ. This CDR3 comprises 17 residues. CDR3 coding DNA: TGTGCCAGCAGCCCTGGAGGGCTAGCGGGGGTGACCGGGGAGCTGTTTTTT. Protein sequence: CASSPGGLAGVTGELFF.

This clonotype was seen at least ten times. The genes are TRBV20-1 and TRBJ2-1; D is perhaps TRBD1 (5 bases). V lost 3 bases and J lost 6, with 9 bases in between. The CDR3 runs to 12 residues. Germline values: CDR1 DFQATT, CDR2 SNEGSKA (reference sequence). The CDR3 spells CSASRAGNEQFF. In nucleotides, the CDR3 is TGCAGTGCTAGCAGGGCTGGCAATGAGCAGTTCTTC.

This clonotype was seen repeatedly, ten times or more. V usage is TRBV6-5 and J usage is TRBJ2-2; D unresolved. This CDR3 contains 13 residues. Germline CDR1 reads MNHEY; CDR2 reads SVGAGI. The V and J ends lost 2 bases and 4 bases respectively, with 5 bases between them. This CDR3 is CASSYVSTGELFF. The CDR3 DNA sequence: TGTGCCAGCAGTTACGTAAGCACCGGGGAGCTGTTTTTT.

As regards this clonotype: A much larger clone is a single base away; this may be a read error. The genes are TRBV7-2 and TRBJ1-1; no firm D call. CDR1 is SGHTA and CDR2 is FQGNSA in the germline V gene. The CDR3 runs to 14 residues. The CDR3 DNA reads TGTGCCAGCAGAGATGGGTCCAGGACCACTGGAGCTTTCTTT. It codes for CASRDGSRTTGAFF.

This clonotype was recorded a few times. This sequence joins TRBV12-3 or TRBV12-4 and TRBJ2-7, with D perhaps assigned TRBD1 or TRBD2 (5 bases each). V dropped 8 bases and J dropped 6 bases, with 17 bases sitting between them. This CDR3 is built from 13 residues. The CDR3: CASGVGFGAEQYF. DNA of the CDR3: TGTGCCAGCGGGGTTGGGTTCGGGGCCGAGCAGTACTTC.